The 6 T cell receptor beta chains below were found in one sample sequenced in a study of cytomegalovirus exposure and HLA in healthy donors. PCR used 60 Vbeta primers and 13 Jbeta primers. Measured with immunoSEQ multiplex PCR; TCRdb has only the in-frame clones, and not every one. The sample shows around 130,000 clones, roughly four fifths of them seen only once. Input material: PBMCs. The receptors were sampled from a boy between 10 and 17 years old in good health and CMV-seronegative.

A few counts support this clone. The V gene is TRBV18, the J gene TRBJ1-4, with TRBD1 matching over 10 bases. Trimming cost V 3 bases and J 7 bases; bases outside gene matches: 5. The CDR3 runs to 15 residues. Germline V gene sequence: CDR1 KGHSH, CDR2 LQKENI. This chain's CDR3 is CASSPGQGKVEKLFF. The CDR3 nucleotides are TGTGCCAGCTCACCGGGACAGGGGAAAGTTGAAAAACTGTTTTTT.

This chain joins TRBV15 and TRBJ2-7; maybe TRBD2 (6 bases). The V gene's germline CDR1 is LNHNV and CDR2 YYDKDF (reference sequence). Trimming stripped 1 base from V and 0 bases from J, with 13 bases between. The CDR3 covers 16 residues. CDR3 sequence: CATSRGGDSASYEQYF. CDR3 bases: TGTGCCACCAGCAGAGGAGGGGACTCGGCCTCCTACGAGCAGTACTTC.

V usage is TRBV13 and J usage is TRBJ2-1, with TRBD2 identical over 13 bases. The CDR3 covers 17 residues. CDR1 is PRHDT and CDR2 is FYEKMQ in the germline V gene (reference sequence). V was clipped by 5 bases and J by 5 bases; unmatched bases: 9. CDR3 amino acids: CASSPGLAGEFHNEQFF. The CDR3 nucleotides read TGTGCCAGCAGCCCCGGACTAGCGGGAGAATTCCACAATGAGCAGTTCTTC. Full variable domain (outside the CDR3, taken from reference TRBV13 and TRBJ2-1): AAGVIQSPRHLIKEKRETATLKCYPIPRHDTVYWYQQGPGQDPQFLISFYEKMQSDKGSIPDRFSAQQFSDYHSELNMSSLELGDSALYFCASSPGLAGEFHNEQFFGPGTRLTVL.

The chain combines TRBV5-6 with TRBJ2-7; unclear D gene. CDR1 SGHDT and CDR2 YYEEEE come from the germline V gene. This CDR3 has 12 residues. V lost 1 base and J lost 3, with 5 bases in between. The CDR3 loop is CASSLTYYEQYF. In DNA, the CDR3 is TGTGCCAGCAGCTTGACATACTACGAGCAGTACTTC. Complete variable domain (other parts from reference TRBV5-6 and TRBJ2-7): DAGVTQSPTHLIKTRGQQVTLRCSPKSGHDTVSWYQQALGQGPQFIFQYYEEEERQRGNFPDRFSGHQFPNYSSELNVNALLLGDSALYLCASSLTYYEQYFGPGTRLTVT.

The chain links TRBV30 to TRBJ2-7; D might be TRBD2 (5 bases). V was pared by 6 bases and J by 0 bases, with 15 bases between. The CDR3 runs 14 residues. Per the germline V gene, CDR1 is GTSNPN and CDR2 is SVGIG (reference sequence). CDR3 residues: CACSRGSNSYEQYF. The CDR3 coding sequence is TGTGCCTGTTCTCGGGGTTCGAACTCCTACGAGCAGTACTTC.

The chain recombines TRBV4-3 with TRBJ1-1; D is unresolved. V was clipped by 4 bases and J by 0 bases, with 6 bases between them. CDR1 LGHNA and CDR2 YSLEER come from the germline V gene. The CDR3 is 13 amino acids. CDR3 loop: CASSRSMNTEAFF. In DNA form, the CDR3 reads TGCGCCAGCAGCCGGTCTATGAACACTGAAGCTTTCTTT.